This TCR beta chain was obtained from a study of cytomegalovirus exposure and HLA in healthy donors. 13 Jbeta primers and 60 Vbeta primers were used for the PCR. In the original processing: The count from a later analysis was 79 million or so unique TCR beta chains, around 10 million of them shared. Clones were read by immunoSEQ multiplex PCR, and TCRdb kept only the in-frame ones, dropping some. Clonal size and the V and J genes are those of that table, whereas D and trimming came from the DNA. Seen here are 250,000 to 300,000 clones, approximately 84% observed once, and the top ten hold roughly 2%. The CDR3 is 13 amino acids. Germline loops: CDR1 SGHTA, CDR2 FQGNSA. V was cut by 6 bases and J by 3 bases, with 11 bases left in between. This clone was detected only a few times. Its antigen is currently unknown. Study results and limitations: The likely origin of a cluster of highly shared sequence variants was a sequencing artifact. Researchers reported in a later analysis that a missense DCLRE1C variant was tied to TCR beta V- and J-gene trimming. Earlier results showed most TCR beta V segments being productive about 87% or about 30% of the time.

The material sequenced was PBMCs. The chain combines TRBV7-2 with TRBJ2-5; the D gene is possibly TRBD2 (6 bases). The TCR comes from a middle-aged woman in good health and CMV-seropositive. The DNA for the CDR3 is TGTGCCAGCAGGGAACTAGCAAAAGAGACCCAGTACTTC. Translating it yields CASRELAKETQYF.